This record covers a single T cell receptor (beta chain). This entry is derived from a study of cytomegalovirus exposure and HLA in healthy donors. Study details: A subsequent analysis reported that the roughly 120 validation repertoires were produced on the same platform that had also been used for the roughly 670 first-cohort repertoires.

The donors were in the approximately 120-subject validation cohort; that cohort was separate from the approximately 730-subject first cohort. The table came from immunoSEQ multiplex PCR; TCRdb's copy has only in-frame clones and leaves some out. The sample holds tens of thousands of clones, about 94% seen once. Sequenced material: PBMCs. The receptor was isolated from a woman under 30 in good health and CMV-seropositive.

The CDR3 spells CASSGTSGEETQYF. The CDR3 DNA sequence: TGTGCCAGCAGCGGGACTAGCGGAGAAGAGACCCAGTACTTC. The chain joins TRBV9 to TRBJ2-5, with TRBD2 identical over 10 bases. The V gene end was trimmed by 3 bases and the J gene end by 3 bases; junction bases not matched to a gene: 2. The CDR3 has 14 residues. Germline V gene sequence: CDR1 SGDLS, CDR2 YYNGEE.